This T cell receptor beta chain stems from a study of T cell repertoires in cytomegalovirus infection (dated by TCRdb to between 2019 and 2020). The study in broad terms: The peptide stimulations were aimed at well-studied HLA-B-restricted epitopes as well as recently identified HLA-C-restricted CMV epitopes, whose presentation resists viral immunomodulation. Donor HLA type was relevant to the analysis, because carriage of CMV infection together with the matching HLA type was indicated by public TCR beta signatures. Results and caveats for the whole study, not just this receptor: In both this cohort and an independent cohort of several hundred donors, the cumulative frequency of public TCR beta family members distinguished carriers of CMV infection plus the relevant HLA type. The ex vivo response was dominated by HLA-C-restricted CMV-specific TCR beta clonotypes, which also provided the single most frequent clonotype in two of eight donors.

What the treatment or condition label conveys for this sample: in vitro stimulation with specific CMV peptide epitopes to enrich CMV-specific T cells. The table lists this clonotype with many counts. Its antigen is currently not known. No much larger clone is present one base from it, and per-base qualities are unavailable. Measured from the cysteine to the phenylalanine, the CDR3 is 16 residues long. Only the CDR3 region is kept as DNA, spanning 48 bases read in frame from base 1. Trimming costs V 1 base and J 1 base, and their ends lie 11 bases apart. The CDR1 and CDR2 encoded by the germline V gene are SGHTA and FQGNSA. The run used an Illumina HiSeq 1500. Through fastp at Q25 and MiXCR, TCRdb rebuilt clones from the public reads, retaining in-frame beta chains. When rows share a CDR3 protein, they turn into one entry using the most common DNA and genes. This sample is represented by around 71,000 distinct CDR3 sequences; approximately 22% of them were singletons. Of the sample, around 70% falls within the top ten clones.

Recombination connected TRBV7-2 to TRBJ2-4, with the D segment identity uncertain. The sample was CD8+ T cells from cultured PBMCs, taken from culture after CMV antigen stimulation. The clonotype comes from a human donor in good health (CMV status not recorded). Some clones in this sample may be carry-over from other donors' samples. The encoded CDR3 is CASSLGGVEAKNIQYF. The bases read TGTGCCAGCAGCTTAGGAGGCGTAGAGGCCAAAAACATTCAGTACTTC.